Shown below are 29 T cell receptor beta chains from a single sample sequenced in a study of blood T cell repertoires in COVID-19. Here immunoSEQ multiplex PCR was the method, and the copy in TCRdb shows in-frame clones only, minus some. The profile shows about 150,000 clones, around 80% of them singletons. The sequenced sample was PBMCs or T cells enriched from blood (not recorded which). The origin of the receptors is a woman aged 45-59 years who had recovered from COVID-19.

This rearrangement joins TRBV5-1 to TRBJ2-5; 8 bases are a match to TRBD1. Germline V gives CDR1 SGHRS, CDR2 YFSETQ. The trim removed 2 bases at V and 5 bases at J, leaving 5 bases unmatched. The CDR3 runs to 14 residues. CDR3: CASSLQGGDETQYF. DNA of the CDR3: TGCGCCAGCAGCTTACAGGGGGGCGATGAGACCCAGTACTTC.

In this sample, this clone turned up a few times. The chain has TRBV18 and TRBJ2-3; 9 nucleotides align to TRBD2. Germline V lookup: CDR1 KGHSH, CDR2 LQKENI. The CDR3 contains 16 residues. With 3 bases clipped from V and 6 bases from J, the junction kept 10 bases outside the gene matches. CDR3 nucleotide sequence: TGTGCCAGCTCACCCCGACTAGCGGCCGGGCGGGATACGCAGTATTTT. Translated, it gives CASSPRLAAGRDTQYF.

This clone was seen a handful of times. The genes are TRBV5-8 and TRBJ1-5, with 7 bases matching TRBD1. Germline V gene lookup returns CDR1 SGHTS and CDR2 YDEGEE. CDR3 size: 16 residues. Trimming cost V 6 bases and J 2 bases; bases outside gene matches: 11. The CDR3 coding sequence is TGTGCCAGCACTGTACAGGGACAGTGGGGCAATCAGCCCCAGCATTTT. It yields the protein CASTVQGQWGNQPQHF.

The gene calls are TRBV6-5 and TRBJ1-2, with 8 bases matching TRBD1. The CDR3 is 15 residues long. In germline, CDR1 is MNHEY, CDR2 SVGAGI. V lost 2 bases and J lost 2; bases outside the gene matches: 4. This CDR3 is CASSYSTGGNYGYTF. For the CDR3, the DNA is TGTGCCAGCAGTTACAGCACAGGGGGAAACTATGGCTACACCTTC.

The CDR3, as DNA: TGTGCCAGCAGCCTGGGACTAGCTGTTAAGCAGTACTTC. It encodes CASSLGLAVKQYF. The chain links TRBV3-1 (or the pseudogene TRBV3-2) to TRBJ2-5; TRBD2 matches at 9 bases. The V gene end was trimmed by 4 bases and the J gene end by 11 bases; junction bases not matched to a gene: 8. The CDR3 has 13 residues. CDR1 and CDR2 from the germline V gene are LGHDT and YNNKEL (reference sequence).

This clone was recorded only once. This chain uses TRBV24-1 with TRBJ2-3, with a weak D call TRBD2 (5 bases). Germline loops: CDR1 KGHDR, CDR2 SFDVKD. With 3 bases removed from V and 0 bases from J, the gap between germline ends came to 9 bases. The CDR3 sequence is 15 residues long. The CDR3 DNA follows: TGTGCCACCAGTGATGCCCGCGGGAGCACAGATACGCAGTATTTT. Its protein is CATSDARGSTDTQYF.

This clone was detected ten times or more. The J gene is TRBJ1-2, the V gene TRBV30, with TRBD1 matching over 10 bases. CDR1 is GTSNPN and CDR2 is SVGIG in the germline V gene (reference sequence). This CDR3 contains 15 residues. V lost 4 bases, J lost 4 bases, and 9 bases stayed unmatched. CDR3 region: CAWNAGQGRPYGYTF. The CDR3, as DNA: TGTGCCTGGAACGCGGGACAGGGGCGTCCCTATGGCTACACCTTC.

The chain carries TRBV7-8 and TRBJ2-5, with TRBD1 matching 7 bases. CDR1 and CDR2 from the germline V gene are SGHVS and FQNEAQ. The CDR3 is 15 residues long. The ends lost 5 bases at V and 3 bases at J; junction bases unmatched: 9. CDR3 sequence (DNA): TGTGCCAGCAGCGCGCCGGGACAGTTAAAAGAGACCCAGTACTTC. Its translation is CASSAPGQLKETQYF. Using reference TRBV7-8 and TRBJ2-5 for the parts outside the CDR3, the full variable domain is GAGVSQSPRYKVAKRGQDVALRCDPISGHVSLFWYQQALGQGPEFLTYFQNEAQLDKSGLPSDRFFAERPEGSVSTLKIQRTQQEDSAVYLCASSAPGQLKETQYFGPGTRLLVL.

The chain has TRBV18 and TRBJ1-1; weak D call: TRBD1 (6 bases). The germline V and J ends were trimmed by 4 bases and 4 bases, with 13 bases remaining between them. CDR1 KGHSH and CDR2 LQKENI come from the germline V gene. The CDR3 has 14 amino acids. DNA for the CDR3: TGTGCCAGCTCACTTTCCGGGACACGCACTGAAGCTTTCTTT. It yields the protein CASSLSGTRTEAFF. Complete variable domain (other parts from reference TRBV18 and TRBJ1-1): NAGVMQNPRHLVRRRGQEARLRCSPMKGHSHVYWYRQLPEEGLKFMVYLQKENIIDESGMPKERFSAEFPKEGPSILRIQQVVRGDSAAYFCASSLSGTRTEAFFGQGTRLTVV.

This sequence joins TRBV29-1 and TRBJ2-5, with 12 bases identical to TRBD2. Trimming at V came to 4 bases and at J to 6 bases, leaving 3 bases not matched to a gene. This CDR3 contains 13 residues. Germline V CDR1 and CDR2: SQVTM, ANQGSEA. The CDR3 nucleotides are TGCAGCGTTGCGCTAGCGGGGGGGCAGACCCAGTACTTC. Amino acid sequence: CSVALAGGQTQYF.

This sequence joins TRBV7-2 and TRBJ1-4; D gene uncertain. The CDR3 extends over 17 amino acids. CDR1 and CDR2 from the germline V gene are SGHTA and FQGNSA. Trimming left V 3 bases short and J 4 bases short, with 18 bases between. The CDR3 DNA follows: TGTGCCAGCAGCTTGGGTTCCCCCAGGTATCTTAATGAAAAACTGTTTTTT. Encoded protein: CASSLGSPRYLNEKLFF.

This rearrangement joins TRBV5-1 to TRBJ2-1, with 12 positions matching TRBD2. CDR1 SGHRS and CDR2 YFSETQ come from the germline V gene. Trimming at V came to 0 bases and at J to 7 bases, leaving 2 bases not matched to a gene. This CDR3 has 15 amino acids. The CDR3 region has the DNA TGCGCCAGCAGCTTGGCAACTAGCGGGGGGAATGAGCAGTTCTTC. It translates to CASSLATSGGNEQFF.

This clone was counted ten times or more. This chain connects TRBV4-1 to TRBJ2-2; TRBD2 aligns across 8 bases. The CDR3 runs 14 residues. The V gene end was trimmed by 5 bases and the J gene end by 7 bases; junction bases not matched to a gene: 6. The germline V gene has CDR1 MGHRA and CDR2 YSYEKL. CDR3 region: CASSSRGGIGELFF. CDR3 bases: TGCGCCAGCAGCTCTCGGGGGGGCATCGGGGAGCTGTTTTTT.

The chain couples TRBV6-5 to TRBJ1-6, with 9 bases aligning to TRBD1. CDR3 length: 16 residues. The V gene's germline CDR1 is MNHEY and CDR2 SVGAGI. V dropped 2 bases and J dropped 7; count of bases not matched to a gene: 6. Here the CDR3 DNA reads TGTGCCAGCAGTTACACCAGACAGGGGGTCAATTCACCCCTCCACTTT. As protein: CASSYTRQGVNSPLHF.

The gene calls are TRBV7-2 and TRBJ1-1; D is unclear. Looked up from germline, CDR1 is SGHTA and CDR2 is FQGNSA. Trimming left V 2 bases short and J 3 bases short, with 13 bases between. The CDR3 is made up of 15 amino acids. CDR3: CASSLFPGGDTEAFF. CDR3 coding DNA: TGTGCCAGCAGCTTATTCCCCGGAGGCGACACTGAAGCTTTCTTT.

This clone was seen only once. V is TRBV6-5 and J is TRBJ1-1; D is perhaps TRBD1 (6 bases). The CDR3 has 13 residues. Trimming cost V 6 bases and J 4 bases, with 12 bases left between them. Germline V lookup: CDR1 MNHEY, CDR2 SVGAGI. For the CDR3, the DNA is TGTGCCAGCAGAGGGACAATTCCCACTGAAGCTTTCTTT. Translation gives CASRGTIPTEAFF.

This chain's CDR3 is CASSPMTGENYGYTF. CDR3 nucleotide sequence: TGTGCCAGCTCACCTATGACAGGGGAGAACTATGGCTACACCTTC. The gene calls are TRBV18 and TRBJ1-2, with 8 positions matching TRBD1. The junction had 5 bases not matched to a gene; V was cut back by 3 bases and J by 2 bases. Germline V gene lookup returns CDR1 KGHSH and CDR2 LQKENI. The CDR3 spans 15 residues.

This clone has only one observation. The rearrangement joins TRBV7-2 to TRBJ2-2; perhaps TRBD1 as D (6 bases). The CDR3 contains 13 residues. V lost 4 bases and J 4 bases, leaving 7 bases between the germline ends. CDR1 SGHTA and CDR2 FQGNSA come from the germline V gene. CDR3 in amino acids: CASSSRGTGELFF. The DNA of the CDR3 is TGTGCCAGCAGCTCCAGGGGCACCGGGGAGCTGTTTTTT.

The V gene is TRBV7-8, the J gene TRBJ2-2; D might be TRBD2 (7 bases). Trimming cost V 1 base and J 5 bases, with 14 bases left between them. The CDR3 has 16 residues. Per the germline V gene, CDR1 is SGHVS and CDR2 is FQNEAQ. Written as DNA, the CDR3 is TGTGCCAGCAGCTTAGAGGTCGGGGGGCGGACCGGGGAGCTGTTTTTT. This translates into CASSLEVGGRTGELFF.

This clone appeared a single time. V gene TRBV10-2 combines with J gene TRBJ2-2, with a possible D match to TRBD2 (6 bases). The germline gives CDR1 WSHSY, CDR2 SAAADI. The CDR3 covers 14 residues. The V end lost 10 bases, the J end lost 7 bases, and 19 bases lay between the germline ends. CDR3 DNA sequence: TGCGCCACTTCCCCGGCTGGGAGGAGCGGGGAGCTGTTTTTT. Protein: CATSPAGRSGELFF.

The chain links TRBV14 to TRBJ1-6, with D hard to call. The germline gives CDR1 SGHDN, CDR2 FVKESK. The CDR3 extends over 13 amino acids. V lost 3 bases and J lost 7, with 7 bases in between. The CDR3 is CASSHTQNSPLHF. The CDR3 DNA reads TGTGCCAGCAGCCACACCCAGAATTCACCCCTCCACTTT.

The genes are TRBV5-1 and TRBJ2-3, with a weak D call TRBD1 (6 bases). Trimming cost V 0 bases and J 0 bases, with 8 bases left between them. The CDR3 consists of 15 residues. Germline loops: CDR1 SGHRS, CDR2 YFSETQ. The CDR3 region has the DNA TGCGCCAGCAGCTTGGGGGGGCCTAGCACAGATACGCAGTATTTT. Encoded protein: CASSLGGPSTDTQYF.

J is TRBJ1-3 and V is TRBV11-2; 8 nucleotides agree with TRBD1. Germline V lookup: CDR1 SGHAT, CDR2 FQNNGV. CDR3 size: 15 residues. V was pared by 5 bases and J by 7 bases, with 10 bases of the junction left unmatched. The CDR3 nucleotides read TGTGCCAGCAGCGAACAGGGGGGTTTGGGGAACACCATATATTTT. It is translated as CASSEQGGLGNTIYF.

This chain connects TRBV29-1 to TRBJ1-1; no clear D. Trimming took 3 bases from V and 0 from J, leaving 8 bases between them. From germline, CDR1 is SQVTM and CDR2 ANQGSEA. This CDR3 contains 13 residues. The CDR3, as DNA: TGCAGCGTTGAGGGCAGCATGAACACTGAAGCTTTCTTT. This gives the protein CSVEGSMNTEAFF.

The rearrangement joins TRBV28 to TRBJ1-1; D remains unclear. V lost 3 bases, J lost 3 bases, and 5 bases lay in between. CDR1 is MDHEN, CDR2 SYDVKM, per germline. The CDR3 length is 12 residues. CDR3 coding DNA: TGTGCCAGCAGTTTGGGCCACACTGAAGCTTTCTTT. As protein: CASSLGHTEAFF.

The chain is built from TRBV7-9 and TRBJ1-2; 9 bases are a match to TRBD1. Trimming at V came to 1 base and at J to 8 bases, leaving 14 bases not matched to a gene. In germline, CDR1 is SEHNR, CDR2 FQNEAQ (reference sequence). The CDR3 totals 17 residues. CDR3 residues: CASSLGQQGARRNGYTF. CDR3 nucleotides: TGTGCCAGCAGCTTAGGACAACAGGGGGCGAGGAGAAACGGCTACACCTTC. The variable domain in full, completed from reference TRBV7-9 and TRBJ1-2, reads DTGVSQNPRHKITKRGQNVTFRCDPISEHNRLYWYRQTLGQGPEFLTYFQNEAQLEKSRLLSDRFSAERPKGSFSTLEIQRTEQGDSAMYLCASSLGQQGARRNGYTFGSGTRLTVV.

This clone has a single count. The rearrangement links TRBV4-1 to TRBJ1-6, with 7 bases lining up with TRBD1. The junction had 5 bases not matched to a gene; V was cut back by 4 bases and J by 5 bases. Germline V gene data show CDR1 as MGHRA and CDR2 as YSYEKL. This CDR3 spans 15 amino acids. For the CDR3, the DNA is TGCGCCAGCAGCCCCCGCCAGGGGGATAATTCACCCCTCCACTTT. Encoded protein: CASSPRQGDNSPLHF.

The V and J genes are TRBV21-1 and TRBJ1-2; the tabulated D call, TRBD1, remains unverified against the DNA. TRBV21-1 is given as a pseudogene. This CDR3 has 18 amino acids. CDR3 sequence reads: CASSKEAPGQGDHYGYTF. CDR3 DNA sequence: TGTGCCAGCAGCAAAGAGGCCCCGGGACAGGGGGATCACTATGGCTACACCTTC.

The chain joins TRBV6-2 or TRBV6-3 to TRBJ2-3, with 11 positions matching TRBD2. Germline values: CDR1 MNHEY, CDR2 SVGEGT. There are 20 residues in the CDR3. With V trimmed by 2 bases and J by 2 bases, 15 bases remained unmatched. Here the CDR3 reads CASSYAPWASGGTNTDTQYF. Here the CDR3 DNA reads TGTGCCAGCAGTTACGCCCCGTGGGCTAGCGGGGGGACTAACACAGATACGCAGTATTTT.